This T cell receptor beta chain was retrieved from a study of radiotherapy plus CTLA-4 blockade in lung cancer. Study-wide context: Patients showed objective responses in 18% of cases and disease control in about 30%.

The data were produced by immunoSEQ multiplex PCR, yet TCRdb's version contains in-frame clones alone and is incomplete. Of tens of thousands of clones listed, roughly three quarters are singletons. The sequence came from a human donor with non-small cell lung cancer who had stable disease on radiotherapy plus ipilimumab. Sequenced here: peripheral blood, sampled from a patient treated with radiotherapy plus ipilimumab.

CDR3 residues: CASSSAVGTPYNEQFF. CDR3 DNA: TGTGCCAGCAGCTCCGCCGTAGGGACACCGTACAATGAGCAGTTCTTC. This chain connects TRBV5-8 to TRBJ2-1; perhaps TRBD1 as D (6 bases). CDR3 length equals 16 residues. The V end was cut by 3 bases, the J end by 4 bases, with 17 bases between. Germline values: CDR1 SGHTS, CDR2 YDEGEE.